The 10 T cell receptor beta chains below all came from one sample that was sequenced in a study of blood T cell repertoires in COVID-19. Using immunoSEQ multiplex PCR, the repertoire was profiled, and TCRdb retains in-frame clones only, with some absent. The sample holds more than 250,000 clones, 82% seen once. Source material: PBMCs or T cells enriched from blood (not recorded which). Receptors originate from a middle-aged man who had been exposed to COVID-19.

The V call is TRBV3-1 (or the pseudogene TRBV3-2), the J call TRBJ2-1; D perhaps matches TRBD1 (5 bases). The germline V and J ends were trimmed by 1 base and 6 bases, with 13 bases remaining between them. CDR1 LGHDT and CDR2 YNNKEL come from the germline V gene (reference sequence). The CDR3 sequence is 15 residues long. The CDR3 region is CASSQVQLRGNEQFF. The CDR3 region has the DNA TGTGCCAGCAGCCAAGTCCAACTAAGGGGCAATGAGCAGTTCTTC.

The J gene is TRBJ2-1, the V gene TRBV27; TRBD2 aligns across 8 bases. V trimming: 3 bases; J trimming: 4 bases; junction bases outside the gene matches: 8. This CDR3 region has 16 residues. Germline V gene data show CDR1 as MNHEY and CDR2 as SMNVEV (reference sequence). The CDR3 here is CASSLRASGGYNEQFF. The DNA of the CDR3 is TGTGCCAGCAGTTTGCGGGCCTCGGGGGGGTACAATGAGCAGTTCTTC.

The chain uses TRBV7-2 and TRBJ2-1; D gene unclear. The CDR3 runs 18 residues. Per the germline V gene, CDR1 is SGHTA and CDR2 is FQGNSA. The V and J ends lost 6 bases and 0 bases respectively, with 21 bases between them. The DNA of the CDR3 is TGTGCCAGCAGTTATACCCCGTTTTCGCGGCACTCCTACAATGAGCAGTTCTTC. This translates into CASSYTPFSRHSYNEQFF. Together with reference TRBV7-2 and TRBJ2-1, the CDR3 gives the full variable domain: GAGVSQSPSNKVTEKGKDVELRCDPISGHTALYWYRQSLGQGLEFLIYFQGNSAPDKSGLPSDRFSAERTGGSVSTLTIQRTQQEDSAVYLCASSYTPFSRHSYNEQFFGPGTRLTVL.

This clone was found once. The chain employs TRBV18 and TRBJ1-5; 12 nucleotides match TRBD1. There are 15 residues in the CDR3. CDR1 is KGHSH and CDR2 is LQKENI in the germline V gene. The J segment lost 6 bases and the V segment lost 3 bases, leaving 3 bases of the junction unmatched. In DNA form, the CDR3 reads TGTGCCAGCTCACCCGGGACAGGGGGCAGTCAGCCCCAGCATTTT. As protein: CASSPGTGGSQPQHF.

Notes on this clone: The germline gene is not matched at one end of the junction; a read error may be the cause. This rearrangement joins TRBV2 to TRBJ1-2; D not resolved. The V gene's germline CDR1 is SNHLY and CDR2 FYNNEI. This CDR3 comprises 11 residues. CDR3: CASMLQANPLF. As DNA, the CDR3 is TGTGCCAGCATGCTCCAGGCGAATCCCCTTTTC.

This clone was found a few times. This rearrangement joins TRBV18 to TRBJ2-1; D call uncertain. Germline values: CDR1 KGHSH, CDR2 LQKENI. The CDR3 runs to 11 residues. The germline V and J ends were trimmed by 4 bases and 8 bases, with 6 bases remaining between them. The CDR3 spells CASSLEDEQFF. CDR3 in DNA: TGTGCCAGCTCACTAGAAGATGAGCAGTTCTTC.

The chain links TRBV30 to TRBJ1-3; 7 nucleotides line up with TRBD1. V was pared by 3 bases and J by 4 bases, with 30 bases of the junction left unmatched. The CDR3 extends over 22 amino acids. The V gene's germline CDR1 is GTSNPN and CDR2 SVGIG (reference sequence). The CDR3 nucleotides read TGTGCCTGGAGGACTACCACACTACAGGGGAGCGACCAATCCTCATCCGGAAACACCATATATTTT. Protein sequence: CAWRTTTLQGSDQSSSGNTIYF.

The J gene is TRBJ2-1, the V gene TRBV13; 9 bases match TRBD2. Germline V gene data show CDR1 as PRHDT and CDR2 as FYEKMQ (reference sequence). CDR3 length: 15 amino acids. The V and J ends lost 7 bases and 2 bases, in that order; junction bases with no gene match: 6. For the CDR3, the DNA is TGTGCCAGCACCGATAGCGGGAGCACCTACAATGAGCAGTTCTTC. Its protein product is CASTDSGSTYNEQFF.

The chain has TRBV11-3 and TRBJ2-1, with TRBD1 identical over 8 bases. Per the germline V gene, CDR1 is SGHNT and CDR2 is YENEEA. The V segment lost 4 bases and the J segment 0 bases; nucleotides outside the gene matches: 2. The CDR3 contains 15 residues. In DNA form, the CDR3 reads TGTGCCAGCAGCTCAACAGGGGGCTCCTACAATGAGCAGTTCTTC. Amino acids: CASSSTGGSYNEQFF.

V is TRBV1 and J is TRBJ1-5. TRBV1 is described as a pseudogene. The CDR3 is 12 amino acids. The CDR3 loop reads CTSSQDRQPQHF. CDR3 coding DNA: TGCACCAGCAGCCAAGATCGTCAGCCCCAGCATTTT.